This TCR beta chain was sequenced during a study of blood T cell repertoires in COVID-19. At the level of the study: There were acute and convalescent COVID-19 samples, and they came from the United States, Italy and Spain.

The data were produced by immunoSEQ multiplex PCR, yet TCRdb's version contains in-frame clones alone and is incomplete. This sample has 300,000 to 350,000 clones; 90% occur once, and the top ten carry 3.5% to 4.5%. V was cut by 0 bases and J by 3 bases, with 9 bases left in between. Germline CDR1 reads MNHEY; CDR2 reads SVGAGI. This CDR3 has 15 amino acids. To note about this clone: Distinct nucleotide sequences in the sample also encode this CDR3.

Participants were aged about 18 to 95 years, lived in 20 to 30 US areas, and enrolled virtually. Cohorts were based on clinical histories the participants reported. The sequence was collected from a woman aged 18-30 years with acute COVID-19. The V gene is TRBV6-5, the J gene TRBJ1-5; D is perhaps TRBD1 (6 bases). The sample taken for sequencing was PBMCs or T cells enriched from blood (not recorded which). CDR3 sequence (DNA): TGTGCCAGCAGTTACTCCGGACAGCTCAATCAGCCCCAGCATTTT. Translation: CASSYSGQLNQPQHF.